Below, one T cell receptor beta chain is given with its context. There are 12 residues in the CDR3. CDR1 SNHLY and CDR2 FYNNEI come from the germline V gene. V lost 1 base to trimming and J lost 9 bases, with 7 bases between them. The data were obtained in a study of blood T cell repertoires in COVID-19. Study summary: Acute-phase and convalescent COVID-19 samples originated in the United States, Italy and Spain. In each case, the material was cDNA or gDNA derived from T cells, B-cell-depleted T cells, or PBMCs.

Per the study methods: Amplified reference gene primers provided the basis for estimating nucleated cell counts. Method: immunoSEQ multiplex PCR; TCRdb's copy keeps in-frame clones and lacks some. D and trimming were read from the DNA, whereas the V and J calls and clone size are those reported in that table. This sample has 200,000 to 300,000 clones, with around 80% found just once. Sequenced input: peripheral blood. This receptor was obtained from a woman aged 18 to 35 with acute or convalescent COVID-19. V gene TRBV2 combines with J gene TRBJ1-5; D gene ambiguous. As DNA, the CDR3 is TGTGCCAGCAGTGAAGATGCGGGGCCCCAGCATTTT. Protein sequence: CASSEDAGPQHF. Full variable domain (missing parts from reference TRBV2 and TRBJ1-5): EPEVTQTPSHQVTQMGQEVILRCVPISNHLYFYWYRQILGQKVEFLVSFYNNEISEKSEIFDDQFSVERPDGSNFTLKIRSTKLEDSAMYFCASSEDAGPQHFGDGTRLSIL.